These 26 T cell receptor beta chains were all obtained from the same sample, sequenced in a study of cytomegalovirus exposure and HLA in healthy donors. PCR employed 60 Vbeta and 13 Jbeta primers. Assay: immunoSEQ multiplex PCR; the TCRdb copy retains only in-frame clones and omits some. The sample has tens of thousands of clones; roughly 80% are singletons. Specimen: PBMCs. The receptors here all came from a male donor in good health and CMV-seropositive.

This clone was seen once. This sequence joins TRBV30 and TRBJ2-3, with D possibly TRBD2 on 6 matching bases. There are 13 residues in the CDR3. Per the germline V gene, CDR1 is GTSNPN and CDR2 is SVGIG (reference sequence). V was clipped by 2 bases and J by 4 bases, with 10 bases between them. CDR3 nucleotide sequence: TGTGCCTGGAGTCGCGGGGTGCCAGATACGCAGTATTTT. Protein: CAWSRGVPDTQYF.

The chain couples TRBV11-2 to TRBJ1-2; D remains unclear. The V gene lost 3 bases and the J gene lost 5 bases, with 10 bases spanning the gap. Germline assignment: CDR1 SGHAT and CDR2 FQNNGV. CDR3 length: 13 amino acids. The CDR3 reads CASSFVQEYGYTF. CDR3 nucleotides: TGTGCCAGCAGCTTTGTTCAGGAATATGGCTACACCTTC. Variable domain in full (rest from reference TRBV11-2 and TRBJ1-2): EAGVAQSPRYKIIEKRQSVAFWCNPISGHATLYWYQQILGQGPKLLIQFQNNGVVDDSQLPKDRFSAERLKGVDSTLKIQPAKLEDSAVYLCASSFVQEYGYTFGSGTRLTVV.

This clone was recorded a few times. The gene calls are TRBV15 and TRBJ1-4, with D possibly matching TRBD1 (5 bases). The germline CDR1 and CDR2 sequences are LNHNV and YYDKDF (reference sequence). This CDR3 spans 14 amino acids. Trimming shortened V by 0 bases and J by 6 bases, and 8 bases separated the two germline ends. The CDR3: CATSRDRDYEKLFF. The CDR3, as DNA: TGTGCCACCAGCAGAGACAGGGATTATGAAAAACTGTTTTTT.

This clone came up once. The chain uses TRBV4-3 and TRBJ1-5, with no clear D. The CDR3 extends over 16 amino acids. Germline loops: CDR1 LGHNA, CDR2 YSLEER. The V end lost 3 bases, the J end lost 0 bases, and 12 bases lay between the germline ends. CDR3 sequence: CASSQEQSYSNQPQHF. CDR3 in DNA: TGCGCCAGCAGCCAGGAACAGTCTTATAGCAATCAGCCCCAGCATTTT.

CDR3 nucleotides: TGTGCCAGCAGCTTAGAAGATATTCCAGGGGGGAACACTGAAGCTTTCTTT. Translating gives CASSLEDIPGGNTEAFF. This chain uses TRBV11-3 with TRBJ1-1, with 7 bases aligning to TRBD1. J was trimmed by 1 base and V by 0 bases; bases with no gene match: 8. The CDR3 has 17 amino acids. CDR1 is SGHNT and CDR2 is YENEEA in the germline V gene. Supplemented by reference TRBV11-3 and TRBJ1-1, the full variable domain reads EAGVVQSPRYKIIEKKQPVAFWCNPISGHNTLYWYLQNLGQGPELLIRYENEEAVDDSQLPKDRFSAERLKGVDSTLKIQPAELGDSAVYLCASSLEDIPGGNTEAFFGQGTRLTVV.

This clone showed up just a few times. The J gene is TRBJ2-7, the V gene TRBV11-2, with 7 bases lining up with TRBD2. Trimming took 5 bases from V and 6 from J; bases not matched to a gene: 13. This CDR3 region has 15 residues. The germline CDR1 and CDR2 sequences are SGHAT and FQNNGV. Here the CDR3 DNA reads TGTGCCAGCAGCGCAAACCTAGCGGCCTTCGGCGAGCAGTACTTC. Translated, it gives CASSANLAAFGEQYF. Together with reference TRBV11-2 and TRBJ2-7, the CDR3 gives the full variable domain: EAGVAQSPRYKIIEKRQSVAFWCNPISGHATLYWYQQILGQGPKLLIQFQNNGVVDDSQLPKDRFSAERLKGVDSTLKIQPAKLEDSAVYLCASSANLAAFGEQYFGPGTRLTVT.

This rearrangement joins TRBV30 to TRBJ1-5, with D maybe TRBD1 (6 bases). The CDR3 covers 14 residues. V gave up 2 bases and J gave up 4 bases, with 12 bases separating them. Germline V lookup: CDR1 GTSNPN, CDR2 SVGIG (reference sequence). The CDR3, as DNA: TGTGCCTGGAGTCCAGGGGACCGAAATCAGCCCCAGCATTTT. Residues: CAWSPGDRNQPQHF.

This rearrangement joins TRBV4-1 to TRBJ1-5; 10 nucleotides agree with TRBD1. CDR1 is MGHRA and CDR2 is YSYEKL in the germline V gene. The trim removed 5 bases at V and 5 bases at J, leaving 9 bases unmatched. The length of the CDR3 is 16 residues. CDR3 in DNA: TGCGCCAGCAGCAAAAGAACCGGGACAGGGGATCAGCCCCAGCATTTT. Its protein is CASSKRTGTGDQPQHF.

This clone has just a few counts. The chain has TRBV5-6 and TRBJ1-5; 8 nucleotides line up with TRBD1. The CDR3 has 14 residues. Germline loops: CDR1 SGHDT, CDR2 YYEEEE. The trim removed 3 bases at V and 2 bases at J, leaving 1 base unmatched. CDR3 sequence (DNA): TGTGCCAGCAGCTCGACAGGGGGCAATCAGCCCCAGCATTTT. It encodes CASSSTGGNQPQHF. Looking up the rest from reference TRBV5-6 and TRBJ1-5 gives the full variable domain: DAGVTQSPTHLIKTRGQQVTLRCSPKSGHDTVSWYQQALGQGPQFIFQYYEEEERQRGNFPDRFSGHQFPNYSSELNVNALLLGDSALYLCASSSTGGNQPQHFGDGTRLSIL.

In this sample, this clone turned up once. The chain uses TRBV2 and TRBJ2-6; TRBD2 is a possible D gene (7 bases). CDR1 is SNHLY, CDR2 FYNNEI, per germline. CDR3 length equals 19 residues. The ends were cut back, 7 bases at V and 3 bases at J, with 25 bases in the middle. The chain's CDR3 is CASTLRGRVASFGANVLTF. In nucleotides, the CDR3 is TGTGCCAGCACCCTTAGGGGGAGGGTGGCCTCCTTTGGGGCCAACGTCCTGACTTTC.

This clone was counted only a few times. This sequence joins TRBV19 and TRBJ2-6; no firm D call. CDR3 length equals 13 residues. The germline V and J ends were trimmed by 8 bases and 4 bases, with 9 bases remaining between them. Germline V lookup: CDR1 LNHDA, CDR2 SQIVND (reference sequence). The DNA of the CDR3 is TGTGCCAGTTTCACGAGAGGGGCCAACGTCCTGACTTTC. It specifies CASFTRGANVLTF. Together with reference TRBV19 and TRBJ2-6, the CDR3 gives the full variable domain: DGGITQSPKYLFRKEGQNVTLSCEQNLNHDAMYWYRQDPGQGLRLIYYSQIVNDFQKGDIAEGYSVSREKKESFPLTVTSAQKNPTAFYLCASFTRGANVLTFGAGSRLTVL.

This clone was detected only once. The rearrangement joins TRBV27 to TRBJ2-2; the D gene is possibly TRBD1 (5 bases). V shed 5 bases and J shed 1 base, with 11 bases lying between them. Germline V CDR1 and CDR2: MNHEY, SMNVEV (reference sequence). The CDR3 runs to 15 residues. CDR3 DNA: TGTGCCAGCAGTCCCTGGGGCAAGAACACCGGGGAGCTGTTTTTT. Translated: CASSPWGKNTGELFF.

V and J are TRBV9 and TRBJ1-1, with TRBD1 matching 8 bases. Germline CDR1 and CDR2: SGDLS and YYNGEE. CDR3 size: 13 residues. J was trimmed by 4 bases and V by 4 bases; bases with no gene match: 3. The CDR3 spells CASSHTGGTEAFF. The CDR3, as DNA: TGTGCCAGCAGCCATACAGGGGGCACTGAAGCTTTCTTT.

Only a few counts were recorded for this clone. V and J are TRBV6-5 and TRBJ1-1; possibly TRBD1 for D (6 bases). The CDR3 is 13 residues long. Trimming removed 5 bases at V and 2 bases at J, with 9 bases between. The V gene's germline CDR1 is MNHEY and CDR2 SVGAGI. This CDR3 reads CASSLQGNTEAFF. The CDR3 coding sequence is TGTGCCAGCAGTCTACAGGGCAACACTGAAGCTTTCTTT.

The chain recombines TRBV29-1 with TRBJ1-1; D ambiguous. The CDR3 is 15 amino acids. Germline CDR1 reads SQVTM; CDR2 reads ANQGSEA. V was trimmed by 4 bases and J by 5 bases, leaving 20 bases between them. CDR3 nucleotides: TGCAGCGTTGCCCCAACCGGGTCTCGAGGGACTGAAGCTTTCTTT. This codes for CSVAPTGSRGTEAFF. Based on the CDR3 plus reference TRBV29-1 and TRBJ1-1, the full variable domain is SAVISQKPSRDICQRGTSLTIQCQVDSQVTMMFWYRQQPGQSLTLIATANQGSEATYESGFVIDKFPISRPNLTFSTLTVSNMSPEDSSIYLCSVAPTGSRGTEAFFGQGTRLTVV.

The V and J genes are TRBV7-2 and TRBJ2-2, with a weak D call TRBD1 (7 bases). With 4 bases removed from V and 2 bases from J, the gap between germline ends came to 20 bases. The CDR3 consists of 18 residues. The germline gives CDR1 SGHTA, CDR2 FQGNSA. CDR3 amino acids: CASSSLWGDRLNTGELFF. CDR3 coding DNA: TGTGCCAGCAGCTCCCTGTGGGGGGACAGACTAAACACCGGGGAGCTGTTTTTT. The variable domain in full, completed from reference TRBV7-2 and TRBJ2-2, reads GAGVSQSPSNKVTEKGKDVELRCDPISGHTALYWYRQSLGQGLEFLIYFQGNSAPDKSGLPSDRFSAERTGGSVSTLTIQRTQQEDSAVYLCASSSLWGDRLNTGELFFGEGSRLTVL.

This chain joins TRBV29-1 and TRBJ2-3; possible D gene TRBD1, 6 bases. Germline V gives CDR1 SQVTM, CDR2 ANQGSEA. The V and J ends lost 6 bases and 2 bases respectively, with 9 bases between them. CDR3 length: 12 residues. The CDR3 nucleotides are TGCAGCGTCTGGACAGCCACAGATACGCAGTATTTT. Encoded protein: CSVWTATDTQYF.

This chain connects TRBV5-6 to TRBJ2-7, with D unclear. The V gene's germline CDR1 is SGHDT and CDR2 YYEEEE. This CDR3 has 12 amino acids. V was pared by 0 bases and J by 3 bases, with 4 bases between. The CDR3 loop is CASSLDNYEQYF. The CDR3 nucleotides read TGTGCCAGCAGCTTGGACAACTACGAGCAGTACTTC.

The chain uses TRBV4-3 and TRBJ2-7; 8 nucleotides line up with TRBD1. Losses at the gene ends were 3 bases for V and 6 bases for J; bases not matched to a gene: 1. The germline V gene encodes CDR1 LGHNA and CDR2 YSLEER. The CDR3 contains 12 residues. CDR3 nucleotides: TGCGCCAGCAGCCATGGGACAGGCGAGCAGTACTTC. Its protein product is CASSHGTGEQYF.

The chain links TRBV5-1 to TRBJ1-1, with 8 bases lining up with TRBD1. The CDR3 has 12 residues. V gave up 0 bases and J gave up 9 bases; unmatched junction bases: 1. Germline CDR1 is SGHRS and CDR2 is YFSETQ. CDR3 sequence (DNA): TGCGCCAGCAGCTTGGGACAGGGGAAAGCTTTCTTT. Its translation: CASSLGQGKAFF.

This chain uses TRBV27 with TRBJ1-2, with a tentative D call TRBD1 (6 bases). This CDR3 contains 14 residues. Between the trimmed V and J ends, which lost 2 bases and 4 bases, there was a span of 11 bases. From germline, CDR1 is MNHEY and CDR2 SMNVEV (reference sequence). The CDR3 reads CASSLRGGGYGYTF. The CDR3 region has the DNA TGTGCCAGCAGTTTAAGGGGAGGGGGCTATGGCTACACCTTC.

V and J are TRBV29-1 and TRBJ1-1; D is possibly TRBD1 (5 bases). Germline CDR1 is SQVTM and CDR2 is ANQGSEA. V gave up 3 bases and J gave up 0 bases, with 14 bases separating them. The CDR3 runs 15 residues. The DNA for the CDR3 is TGCAGCGTTGAGGAAGGGGCTGGGATGAACACTGAAGCTTTCTTT. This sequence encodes CSVEEGAGMNTEAFF.

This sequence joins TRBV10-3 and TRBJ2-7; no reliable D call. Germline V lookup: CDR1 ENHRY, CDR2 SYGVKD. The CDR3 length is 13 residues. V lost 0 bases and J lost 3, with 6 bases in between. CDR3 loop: CAISESQDYEQYF. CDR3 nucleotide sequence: TGTGCCATCAGTGAGTCGCAGGACTACGAGCAGTACTTC.

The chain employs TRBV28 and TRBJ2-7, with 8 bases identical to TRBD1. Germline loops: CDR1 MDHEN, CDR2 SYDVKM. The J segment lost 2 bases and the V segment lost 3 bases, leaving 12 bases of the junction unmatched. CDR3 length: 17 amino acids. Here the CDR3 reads CASSFRTGRISAYEQYF. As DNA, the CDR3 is TGTGCCAGCAGTTTCCGGACAGGGAGGATTAGTGCCTACGAGCAGTACTTC.

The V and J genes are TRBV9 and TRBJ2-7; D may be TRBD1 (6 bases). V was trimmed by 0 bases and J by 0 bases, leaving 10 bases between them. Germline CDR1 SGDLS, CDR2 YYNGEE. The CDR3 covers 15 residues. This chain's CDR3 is CASSVEGTSSYEQYF. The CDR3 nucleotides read TGTGCCAGCAGCGTAGAAGGGACAAGCTCCTACGAGCAGTACTTC.

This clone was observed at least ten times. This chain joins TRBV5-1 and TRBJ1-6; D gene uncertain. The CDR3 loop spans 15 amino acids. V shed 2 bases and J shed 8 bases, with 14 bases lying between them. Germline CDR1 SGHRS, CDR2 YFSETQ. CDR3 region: CASSFGLVADSPLHF. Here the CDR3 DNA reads TGCGCCAGCAGCTTCGGACTGGTAGCCGATTCACCCCTCCACTTT.